The 31 T cell receptor beta chains in this list originate from one sample, sequenced in a study of control samples from healthy donors and cancer patients. The assay was immunoSEQ multiplex PCR, and TCRdb's table has in-frame clones only and misses some. The table records 65,000 to 100,000 clones, about nine tenths of them present only once. Sequences were obtained from blood. All receptors derive from a man aged 45-60 years in good health.

The CDR3 region has the DNA TGTGCCAGTAGTATAGCCCAGACAGGGAAAGGCTACACCTTC. Protein: CASSIAQTGKGYTF. V gene TRBV19 combines with J gene TRBJ1-2, with TRBD1 matching over 7 bases. The CDR3 length is 14 residues. Trimming took 1 base from V and 8 from J; bases not matched to a gene: 7. The germline gives CDR1 LNHDA, CDR2 SQIVND (reference sequence).

The J gene is TRBJ2-3, the V gene TRBV2; no clear D. The CDR3 is made up of 14 amino acids. V was pared by 2 bases and J by 3 bases, with 9 bases between. The V gene's germline CDR1 is SNHLY and CDR2 FYNNEI. The CDR3, as DNA: TGTGCCAGCAGTGAAATAATGGCTACAGATACGCAGTATTTT. Amino acids: CASSEIMATDTQYF.

A single count supports this clone. V usage is TRBV5-6 and J usage is TRBJ1-3; TRBD1 is a possible D gene (6 bases). Germline CDR1 and CDR2: SGHDT and YYEEEE. This CDR3 has 15 amino acids. V was trimmed by 4 bases and J by 0 bases, leaving 11 bases between them. CDR3: CASSDDRSSGNTIYF. The CDR3 nucleotides are TGTGCCAGCAGCGACGACAGGAGCTCTGGAAACACCATATATTTT. The variable domain in full, completed from reference TRBV5-6 and TRBJ1-3, reads DAGVTQSPTHLIKTRGQQVTLRCSPKSGHDTVSWYQQALGQGPQFIFQYYEEEERQRGNFPDRFSGHQFPNYSSELNVNALLLGDSALYLCASSDDRSSGNTIYFGEGSWLTVV.

The V and J genes are TRBV5-1 and TRBJ1-2; 11 positions agree with TRBD1. The germline V gene encodes CDR1 SGHRS and CDR2 YFSETQ. J gave up 8 bases and V 4 bases, and 4 bases lay outside the gene matches. This CDR3 spans 13 amino acids. The CDR3: CASSPGQGAGYTF. Written as DNA, the CDR3 is TGCGCCAGCAGCCCTGGACAGGGGGCGGGCTACACCTTC. Together with reference TRBV5-1 and TRBJ1-2, the CDR3 gives the full variable domain: KAGVTQTPRYLIKTRGQQVTLSCSPISGHRSVSWYQQTPGQGLQFLFEYFSETQRNKGNFPGRFSGRQFSNSRSEMNVSTLELGDSALYLCASSPGQGAGYTFGSGTRLTVV.

The count of this clone is one. CDR3 loop: CASSPDRFGGEQYF. Written as DNA, the CDR3 is TGTGCCAGCAGCCCTGACAGATTCGGGGGGGAGCAGTACTTC. The chain couples TRBV5-5 to TRBJ2-7; 7 nucleotides align to TRBD2. V trimming: 4 bases; J trimming: 7 bases; junction bases outside the gene matches: 11. Germline V lookup: CDR1 SGHKS, CDR2 YYEKEE (reference sequence). The CDR3 is 14 residues long. The whole variable domain, filled in from reference TRBV5-5 and TRBJ2-7, reads DAGVTQSPTHLIKTRGQQVTLRCSPISGHKSVSWYQQVLGQGPQFIFQYYEKEERGRGNFPDRFSARQFPNYSSELNVNALLLGDSALYLCASSPDRFGGEQYFGPGTRLTVT.

The chain joins TRBV14 to TRBJ2-6; D may be TRBD1 (5 bases). The CDR3 covers 13 residues. Germline V gives CDR1 SGHDN, CDR2 FVKESK. The ends were cut back, 5 bases at V and 4 bases at J, with 6 bases in the middle. CDR3 region: CASSRGGANVLTF. CDR3 coding DNA: TGTGCCAGCAGCAGGGGCGGGGCCAACGTCCTGACTTTC.

The chain uses TRBV5-1 and TRBJ2-3; a weak D match, TRBD1 (5 bases). CDR1 and CDR2 from the germline V gene are SGHRS and YFSETQ. Trimming removed 0 bases from V and 3 bases from J, with 8 bases in between. The CDR3 length is 14 residues. Here the CDR3 reads CASSLGGGTDTQYF. CDR3 bases: TGCGCCAGCAGCTTGGGGGGCGGTACAGATACGCAGTATTTT. The whole variable domain, filled in from reference TRBV5-1 and TRBJ2-3, reads KAGVTQTPRYLIKTRGQQVTLSCSPISGHRSVSWYQQTPGQGLQFLFEYFSETQRNKGNFPGRFSGRQFSNSRSEMNVSTLELGDSALYLCASSLGGGTDTQYFGPGTRLTVL.

CDR3 protein: CASSPADGNTIYF. The CDR3 DNA reads TGTGCCAGCTCACCAGCCGATGGAAACACCATATATTTT. The chain uses TRBV18 and TRBJ1-3; no definite D call. Per germline, CDR1 KGHSH and CDR2 LQKENI. V lost 2 bases to trimming and J lost 3 bases, with 5 bases between them. This CDR3 is built from 13 residues.

The chain couples TRBV9 to TRBJ2-5; D gene ambiguous. The CDR3 totals 13 residues. CDR1 SGDLS and CDR2 YYNGEE come from the germline V gene. Trimming took 3 bases from V and 7 from J, leaving 13 bases between them. In nucleotides, the CDR3 is TGTGCCAGCAGCGCACAGACTGCCGGGACCCAGTACTTC. Translating it yields CASSAQTAGTQYF.

The rearrangement joins TRBV5-1 to TRBJ1-5; the D gene is possibly TRBD1 (5 bases). CDR1 is SGHRS and CDR2 is YFSETQ in the germline V gene. The CDR3 spans 16 residues. Trimming cost V 0 bases and J 4 bases, with 14 bases left between them. The CDR3 nucleotides read TGCGCCAGCAGCTTGGTATCAGGGTACCCGAATCAGCCCCAGCATTTT. Translation: CASSLVSGYPNQPQHF.

This sequence joins TRBV12-3 or TRBV12-4 and TRBJ1-3; D is unclear. V shed 3 bases and J shed 15 bases, with 12 bases lying between them. The CDR3 extends over 11 amino acids. This chain's CDR3 is CASSLAKREYF. The DNA for the CDR3 is TGTGCCAGCAGTTTGGCGAAGCGAGAATATTTT.

The chain recombines TRBV5-1 with TRBJ2-2; D not resolved. The ends were cut back, 7 bases at V and 4 bases at J, with 14 bases in the middle. The length of the CDR3 is 14 residues. Germline assignment: CDR1 SGHRS and CDR2 YFSETQ. The CDR3 spells CASSTAPSTGELFF. DNA for the CDR3: TGCGCCAGCTCCACAGCCCCCAGCACCGGGGAGCTGTTTTTT.

This chain links TRBV19 with TRBJ1-2, with D maybe TRBD1 (5 bases). Trimming pared 7 bases from V and 1 base from J, leaving 13 bases between. CDR3 length equals 14 residues. Germline V lookup: CDR1 LNHDA, CDR2 SQIVND (reference sequence). The CDR3 region has the DNA TGTGCCAGTAATCTCGGGCAGGGTAACTATGGCTACACCTTC. Amino acids: CASNLGQGNYGYTF.

The CDR3 spells CAISGGDREGGYTF. In DNA, the CDR3 is TGTGCCATCAGTGGGGGGGACAGGGAAGGAGGCTACACCTTC. The chain links TRBV10-3 to TRBJ1-2; 9 nucleotides line up with TRBD1. Germline assignment: CDR1 ENHRY and CDR2 SYGVKD. The CDR3 totals 14 residues. V lost 4 bases, J lost 8 bases, and 8 bases stayed unmatched.

The chain has TRBV6-5 and TRBJ1-5, with D unclear. Germline assignment: CDR1 MNHEY and CDR2 SVGAGI. This CDR3 spans 15 amino acids. Deletions cut 5 bases from V and 4 bases from J, with 15 bases between. CDR3 in DNA: TGTGCCAGCAGTCTAAGCTCGGGGAGTAATCAGCCCCAGCATTTT. The encoded protein is CASSLSSGSNQPQHF.

This chain joins TRBV7-9 and TRBJ1-1; D perhaps matches TRBD1 (5 bases). V gave up 3 bases and J gave up 5 bases, with 7 bases separating them. The germline gives CDR1 SEHNR, CDR2 FQNEAQ (reference sequence). The CDR3 is made up of 12 amino acids. CDR3 nucleotide sequence: TGTGCCAGCAGCTTCGGGACGACTGAAGCTTTCTTT. This sequence encodes CASSFGTTEAFF. Together with reference TRBV7-9 and TRBJ1-1, the CDR3 gives the full variable domain: DTGVSQNPRHKITKRGQNVTFRCDPISEHNRLYWYRQTLGQGPEFLTYFQNEAQLEKSRLLSDRFSAERPKGSFSTLEIQRTEQGDSAMYLCASSFGTTEAFFGQGTRLTVV.

The chain carries TRBV6-4 and TRBJ1-1, with D unclear. The CDR3 has 14 amino acids. V was pared by 5 bases and J by 5 bases, with 15 bases between. The V gene's germline CDR1 is MRHNA and CDR2 SNTAGT. In DNA form, the CDR3 reads TGTGCCAGCAGTACGACCCCAGGAGTGACTGAAGCTTTCTTT. Its protein product is CASSTTPGVTEAFF.

The chain couples TRBV9 to TRBJ1-6; no reliable D call. The germline CDR1 and CDR2 sequences are SGDLS and YYNGEE. Trimming took off 5 bases at V and 9 bases at J, with 15 bases between the two ends. The CDR3 totals 14 residues. This CDR3 is CASRPSGQRSPLHF. DNA of the CDR3: TGTGCCAGCAGGCCTTCGGGTCAACGTTCACCCCTCCACTTT.

The CDR3 protein is CRGDSNNEQFF. In DNA form, the CDR3 reads TGCAGAGGGGACTCTAACAATGAGCAGTTCTTC. The J gene is TRBJ2-1, the V gene TRBV20-1; a possible D gene is TRBD2 (6 bases). Looked up from germline, CDR1 is DFQATT and CDR2 is SNEGSKA (reference sequence). There are 11 residues in the CDR3.

V and J are TRBV30 and TRBJ2-5; 11 bases are a match to TRBD2. The germline gives CDR1 GTSNPN, CDR2 SVGIG (reference sequence). This CDR3 spans 16 amino acids. The junction had 8 bases not matched to a gene; V was cut back by 3 bases and J by 2 bases. In nucleotides, the CDR3 is TGTGCCTGGAGCCGAGGGGCTAGCGGGGGGCAAGAGACCCAGTACTTC. Translating it yields CAWSRGASGGQETQYF.

The V gene is TRBV7-6, the J gene TRBJ2-3; tentative D call: TRBD2 (7 bases). V lost 5 bases and J lost 3, with 21 bases in between. Germline lookup yields CDR1 SGHVS and CDR2 FNYEAQ. This CDR3 has 17 amino acids. CDR3 nucleotide sequence: TGTGCCAGCAGCGCCTCGCCCACCGCGGGGGCGACAGATACGCAGTATTTT. Translated, it gives CASSASPTAGATDTQYF.

CDR3 sequence reads: CASARQGNSPLHF. Written as DNA, the CDR3 is TGTGCCAGTGCTCGACAGGGTAATTCACCCCTCCACTTT. The gene calls are TRBV19 and TRBJ1-6; 7 bases fit TRBD1. The CDR3 loop spans 13 amino acids. The J segment lost 6 bases and the V segment lost 8 bases, leaving 4 bases of the junction unmatched. Looked up from germline, CDR1 is LNHDA and CDR2 is SQIVND (reference sequence).

This chain joins TRBV19 and TRBJ2-7; 9 bases match TRBD1. The CDR3 is 14 residues long. Germline lookup yields CDR1 LNHDA and CDR2 SQIVND (reference sequence). Trimming cost V 5 bases and J 3 bases; bases outside gene matches: 5. CDR3 protein: CASSPWDRDYEQYF. The CDR3 DNA reads as TGTGCCAGTAGTCCGTGGGACAGGGACTACGAGCAGTACTTC.

The chain has TRBV19 and TRBJ2-6, with D unresolved. The V end was cut by 7 bases, the J end by 2 bases, with 9 bases between. This CDR3 is 14 amino acids long. Germline CDR1 is LNHDA and CDR2 is SQIVND (reference sequence). In nucleotides, the CDR3 is TGTGCCAGTACCGGTCAACCTGGGGCCAACGTCCTGACTTTC. This encodes CASTGQPGANVLTF. The entire variable domain, with the rest obtained from reference TRBV19 and TRBJ2-6, is as follows: DGGITQSPKYLFRKEGQNVTLSCEQNLNHDAMYWYRQDPGQGLRLIYYSQIVNDFQKGDIAEGYSVSREKKESFPLTVTSAQKNPTAFYLCASTGQPGANVLTFGAGSRLTVL.

The rearrangement uses TRBV27 and TRBJ1-1; D call uncertain. V was shortened by 5 bases and J by 1 base, with 14 bases between the two germline ends. The CDR3 consists of 15 residues. The V gene's germline CDR1 is MNHEY and CDR2 SMNVEV (reference sequence). The CDR3 region has the DNA TGTGCCAGCAGTCAATCGTATCAATCGAACACTGAAGCTTTCTTT. It translates to CASSQSYQSNTEAFF.

The chain combines TRBV19 with TRBJ1-3; D may be TRBD1 (5 bases). Germline V gene data show CDR1 as LNHDA and CDR2 as SQIVND (reference sequence). CDR3 length: 16 residues. The V end lost 5 bases, the J end lost 0 bases, and 14 bases lay between the germline ends. The DNA for the CDR3 is TGTGCCAGTAGTTCCTCGACAGCCAACTCTGGAAACACCATATATTTT. It codes for CASSSSTANSGNTIYF.

This chain uses TRBV5-6 with TRBJ1-1; the D is unclear. This CDR3 region has 14 residues. The germline gives CDR1 SGHDT, CDR2 YYEEEE. V lost 2 bases and J lost 3, with 11 bases in between. CDR3 coding DNA: TGTGCCAGCAGCTTCGGCGTCCGAGACACTGAAGCTTTCTTT. Protein sequence: CASSFGVRDTEAFF.

The chain couples TRBV6-4 to TRBJ1-2, with D possibly TRBD1 on 5 matching bases. The CDR3 runs to 13 residues. CDR1 MRHNA and CDR2 SNTAGT come from the germline V gene. Trimming took 5 bases from V and 4 from J, leaving 11 bases between them. CDR3 DNA: TGTGCCAGCAGTAGGGGACTAGGCTATGGCTACACCTTC. Its translation: CASSRGLGYGYTF.

A word on this clone: Other DNA sequences of this sample code for an identical CDR3. The rearrangement links TRBV5-1 to TRBJ1-1; tentative D call: TRBD1 (6 bases). The V and J ends lost 0 bases and 1 base respectively, with 7 bases between them. The CDR3 is 14 amino acids. Per the germline V gene, CDR1 is SGHRS and CDR2 is YFSETQ. The CDR3 nucleotides read TGCGCCAGCAGCTTGGGAGGGGGGAACACTGAAGCTTTCTTT. It encodes CASSLGGGNTEAFF. The full variable domain, completed using reference TRBV5-1 and TRBJ1-1, is KAGVTQTPRYLIKTRGQQVTLSCSPISGHRSVSWYQQTPGQGLQFLFEYFSETQRNKGNFPGRFSGRQFSNSRSEMNVSTLELGDSALYLCASSLGGGNTEAFFGQGTRLTVV.

The chain combines TRBV15 with TRBJ1-5, with D unresolved. CDR1 LNHNV and CDR2 YYDKDF come from the germline V gene (reference sequence). Trimming took 5 bases from V and 8 from J, leaving 7 bases between them. CDR3 length: 11 residues. CDR3 nucleotides: TGTGCCACCAGCCCACGAAAGCCCCAGCATTTT. The encoded protein is CATSPRKPQHF.

This chain connects TRBV29-1 to TRBJ2-3; D may be TRBD2 (6 bases). Trimming left V 4 bases short and J 2 bases short, with 19 bases between. CDR3 length: 16 amino acids. Germline V CDR1 and CDR2: SQVTM, ANQGSEA. The CDR3 nucleotides are TGCAGCGTTGCCCACTCGGAGGGAGCACCCACAGATACGCAGTATTTT. This translates into CSVAHSEGAPTDTQYF.